One sample yielded the 18 T cell receptor beta chains listed below, sequenced in a study of blood T cell repertoires in COVID-19. Using immunoSEQ multiplex PCR, the repertoire was profiled, and TCRdb retains in-frame clones only, with some absent. The repertoire holds 70,000 or so clones, with approximately 90% as singletons. Sequences were obtained from peripheral blood. The receptors shown here come from a man in his sixties or seventies with active or convalescent COVID-19.

The chain combines TRBV6-5 with TRBJ1-6, with 9 bases lining up with TRBD1. Germline loops: CDR1 MNHEY, CDR2 SVGAGI. This CDR3 is 16 amino acids long. V lost 1 base to trimming and J lost 7 bases; unmatched junction nucleotides: 5. DNA for the CDR3: TGTGCCAGCAGTTACTACCGGGACAGGGCGAATTCACCCCTCCACTTT. This gives the protein CASSYYRDRANSPLHF.

The chain links TRBV19 to TRBJ2-1; TRBD2 agrees at 11 bases. The J segment lost 7 bases and the V segment lost 1 base, leaving 6 bases of the junction unmatched. Germline V gene sequence: CDR1 LNHDA, CDR2 SQIVND (reference sequence). The CDR3 totals 16 residues. CDR3 loop: CASSIGSGRAKNEQFF. The CDR3 region has the DNA TGTGCCAGTAGTATAGGTAGCGGGAGGGCCAAGAATGAGCAGTTCTTC.

The V call is TRBV14, the J call TRBJ2-7; D might be TRBD1 (5 bases). Trimming stripped 1 base from V and 4 bases from J, with 17 bases between. Germline-derived CDR1 and CDR2 are SGHDN and FVKESK. The CDR3 totals 16 residues. The CDR3 DNA reads as TGTGCCAGCAGCCAAGTCTACGGTCAGGGTCGGTACGAGCAGTACTTC. Its protein product is CASSQVYGQGRYEQYF.

The chain joins TRBV5-1 to TRBJ1-3, with a weak D call TRBD1 (6 bases). Per germline, CDR1 SGHRS and CDR2 YFSETQ. V lost 2 bases and J lost 2, with 11 bases in between. The CDR3 has 15 amino acids. The CDR3 is CASSLGTGPGNTIYF. CDR3 nucleotides: TGCGCCAGCAGCTTAGGTACAGGGCCTGGAAACACCATATATTTT.

The genes are TRBV5-1 and TRBJ2-3, with TRBD1 matching 7 bases. CDR3 length: 16 amino acids. Germline V gene data show CDR1 as SGHRS and CDR2 as YFSETQ. V lost 5 bases, J lost 1 base, and 10 bases stayed unmatched. The CDR3 loop is CASRPNAGTGTDTQYF. CDR3 in DNA: TGCGCCAGCAGGCCCAATGCCGGGACAGGCACAGATACGCAGTATTTT.

This clone was observed a few times. The CDR3 bases are TGTGCCAGCAGTCAACAGGAAAATCAGCCCCAGCATTTT. Translating it yields CASSQQENQPQHF. The chain recombines TRBV7-9 with TRBJ1-5; tentatively, D is TRBD1 (5 bases). Germline V lookup: CDR1 SEHNR, CDR2 FQNEAQ (reference sequence). The CDR3 spans 13 residues. V shed 6 bases and J shed 4 bases, with 10 bases lying between them.

With regard to this clone: At one of its ends the junction is not consistent with the germline gene, which may arise from a read error. The rearrangement joins TRBV7-7 to TRBJ2-3; D is perhaps TRBD2 (6 bases). Looked up from germline, CDR1 is SSHAT and CDR2 is FNYEAQ (reference sequence). The CDR3 extends over 14 amino acids. The CDR3 loop reads CASSFRRDADTQYF. The DNA of the CDR3 is TGTGCTAGCAGCTTCCGGAGGGACGCAGATACGCAGTATTTT.

The chain has TRBV7-2 and TRBJ2-3; 11 bases agree with TRBD2. The CDR3 is 18 amino acids. The V segment lost 5 bases and the J segment 4 bases; nucleotides outside the gene matches: 14. CDR1 SGHTA and CDR2 FQGNSA come from the germline V gene. CDR3 DNA: TGTGCCAGCAGCCGGAAAATTAGCGGGAGGGCCGACGCAGATACGCAGTATTTT. Translating gives CASSRKISGRADADTQYF.

This chain links TRBV4-1 with TRBJ2-5, with 12 bases identical to TRBD1. Trimming cost V 4 bases and J 5 bases; bases outside gene matches: 5. CDR1 MGHRA and CDR2 YSYEKL come from the germline V gene. This CDR3 has 15 residues. CDR3 sequence: CASSRGDRGLETQYF. CDR3 nucleotide sequence: TGCGCCAGCAGCCGGGGGGACAGGGGGCTTGAGACCCAGTACTTC.

V is TRBV18 and J is TRBJ1-1, with 9 bases aligning to TRBD1. Trimming at V came to 6 bases and at J to 1 base, leaving 12 bases not matched to a gene. The CDR3 covers 17 residues. Germline CDR1 KGHSH, CDR2 LQKENI. The CDR3 spells CASSSGTGRGGNTEAFF. In DNA form, the CDR3 reads TGTGCCAGCTCTTCCGGGACAGGGAGGGGAGGGAACACTGAAGCTTTCTTT.

The chain uses TRBV19 and TRBJ2-7; 10 bases fit TRBD1. Germline lookup yields CDR1 LNHDA and CDR2 SQIVND (reference sequence). The CDR3 totals 15 residues. V was pared by 6 bases and J by 1 base, with 6 bases of the junction left unmatched. As DNA, the CDR3 is TGTGCCAGTAGCGTAAGACAGGGGGCTTCCTACGAGCAGTACTTC. Its translation is CASSVRQGASYEQYF.

In DNA, the CDR3 is TGTGCCAGTAGCCCTACTAACAACCAAGAGACCCAGTACTTC. Protein: CASSPTNNQETQYF. The chain links TRBV19 to TRBJ2-5; D gene uncertain. CDR1 and CDR2 (germline): LNHDA, SQIVND (reference sequence). CDR3 size: 14 residues. Trimming stripped 6 bases from V and 0 bases from J, with 11 bases between. The whole variable domain, remainder taken from reference TRBV19 and TRBJ2-5, is DGGITQSPKYLFRKEGQNVTLSCEQNLNHDAMYWYRQDPGQGLRLIYYSQIVNDFQKGDIAEGYSVSREKKESFPLTVTSAQKNPTAFYLCASSPTNNQETQYFGPGTRLLVL.

This chain joins TRBV6-5 and TRBJ1-6; maybe TRBD1 (6 bases). With 4 bases removed from V and 5 bases from J, the gap between germline ends came to 9 bases. This CDR3 contains 14 residues. Per germline, CDR1 MNHEY and CDR2 SVGAGI. The CDR3 DNA is TGTGCCAGCAGTTGGCCAGGGGATAATTCACCCCTCCACTTT. Its translation: CASSWPGDNSPLHF.

The chain links TRBV19 to TRBJ1-1; 8 bases match TRBD1. The CDR3 extends over 13 amino acids. Germline V gene data show CDR1 as LNHDA and CDR2 as SQIVND (reference sequence). V shed 10 bases and J 1 base; nucleotides not matched to a gene: 5. This CDR3 reads CATGQGSNTEAFF. The CDR3 DNA reads as TGTGCCACCGGACAGGGTTCGAACACTGAAGCTTTCTTT.

The chain recombines TRBV24-1 with TRBJ2-3, with D possibly matching TRBD2 (6 bases). From germline, CDR1 is KGHDR and CDR2 SFDVKD. The V gene lost 5 bases and the J gene lost 2 bases, with 16 bases spanning the gap. The CDR3 contains 16 residues. The CDR3 here is CATSVLGGGDTDTQYF. In nucleotides, the CDR3 is TGTGCCACCAGTGTCTTGGGGGGTGGTGACACAGATACGCAGTATTTT.

V usage is TRBV27 and J usage is TRBJ1-6; D is uncertain. Deletions cut 0 bases from V and 14 bases from J, with 14 bases between. Germline-derived CDR1 and CDR2 are MNHEY and SMNVEV (reference sequence). CDR3 length: 14 amino acids. CDR3 loop: CASSLSPLIQTLHF. The CDR3 DNA follows: TGTGCCAGCAGTTTATCCCCTTTAATACAGACCCTCCACTTT.

The chain recombines TRBV6-5 with TRBJ2-1, with 8 positions matching TRBD2. The J segment lost 7 bases and the V segment lost 7 bases, leaving 12 bases of the junction unmatched. Germline V gene data show CDR1 as MNHEY and CDR2 as SVGAGI. The CDR3 spans 15 residues. The CDR3 DNA follows: TGTGCCAGCACTGGGCGGGGTAGCGGGACGAATGAGCAGTTCTTC. It yields the protein CASTGRGSGTNEQFF.

The chain couples TRBV7-2 to TRBJ1-1; maybe TRBD1 (5 bases). Deletions cut 2 bases from V and 4 bases from J, with 11 bases between. The germline V gene encodes CDR1 SGHTA and CDR2 FQGNSA. The CDR3 length is 14 residues. This CDR3 is CASSLREGSTEAFF. The CDR3 DNA sequence: TGTGCCAGCAGCTTAAGGGAGGGGTCCACTGAAGCTTTCTTT.